The 27 T cell receptor beta chains presented below share a single source sample, sequenced in a study of blood T cell repertoires in COVID-19. Assay used: immunoSEQ multiplex PCR; TCRdb lists only in-frame clones, some missing. This sample has about 130,000 clones; about 79% occur once, and the top ten carry around 17%. The sequencing input was peripheral blood. All receptors come from a woman in her forties or fifties with acute or convalescent COVID-19.

This clone was seen a few times. The chain uses TRBV5-1 and TRBJ1-2; TRBD1 aligns across 7 bases. Looked up from germline, CDR1 is SGHRS and CDR2 is YFSETQ. The J segment lost 4 bases and the V segment lost 0 bases, leaving 6 bases of the junction unmatched. CDR3 length: 15 amino acids. For the CDR3, the DNA is TGCGCCAGCAGCTTGGGTAGGGGGCAAAGCTATGGCTACACCTTC. Its translation: CASSLGRGQSYGYTF. Based on the CDR3 plus reference TRBV5-1 and TRBJ1-2, the full variable domain is KAGVTQTPRYLIKTRGQQVTLSCSPISGHRSVSWYQQTPGQGLQFLFEYFSETQRNKGNFPGRFSGRQFSNSRSEMNVSTLELGDSALYLCASSLGRGQSYGYTFGSGTRLTVV.

This clone appeared once. The chain joins TRBV7-9 to TRBJ2-3; D possibly corresponds to TRBD2 (5 bases). Germline V gene lookup returns CDR1 SEHNR and CDR2 FQNEAQ (reference sequence). The V end was cut by 7 bases, the J end by 6 bases, with 11 bases between. The CDR3 has 12 residues. CDR3 region: CASNRRGDTQYF. Here the CDR3 DNA reads TGTGCCAGCAACCGGCGAGGGGATACGCAGTATTTT. The variable domain in full, completed from reference TRBV7-9 and TRBJ2-3, reads DTGVSQNPRHKITKRGQNVTFRCDPISEHNRLYWYRQTLGQGPEFLTYFQNEAQLEKSRLLSDRFSAERPKGSFSTLEIQRTEQGDSAMYLCASNRRGDTQYFGPGTRLTVL.

This sequence joins TRBV19 and TRBJ1-5; maybe TRBD1 (5 bases). This CDR3 comprises 13 residues. Looked up from germline, CDR1 is LNHDA and CDR2 is SQIVND (reference sequence). Trimming stripped 8 bases from V and 3 bases from J, with 11 bases between. CDR3 sequence (DNA): TGTGCCAGTTGCCGACAGATCAATCAGCCCCAGCATTTT. Residues: CASCRQINQPQHF.

The chain is built from TRBV19 and TRBJ1-5; a possible D gene is TRBD1 (5 bases). The CDR3 length is 15 residues. Per the germline V gene, CDR1 is LNHDA and CDR2 is SQIVND (reference sequence). V dropped 1 base and J dropped 0 bases, with 7 bases sitting between them. As DNA, the CDR3 is TGTGCCAGTAGTATAGTACAGGATAGCAATCAGCCCCAGCATTTT. This codes for CASSIVQDSNQPQHF. The entire variable domain, with the rest obtained from reference TRBV19 and TRBJ1-5, is as follows: DGGITQSPKYLFRKEGQNVTLSCEQNLNHDAMYWYRQDPGQGLRLIYYSQIVNDFQKGDIAEGYSVSREKKESFPLTVTSAQKNPTAFYLCASSIVQDSNQPQHFGDGTRLSIL.

For the CDR3, the DNA is TGCGCCAGCAGCTTGGTCGGGCAGGGGGCTAACTATGGCTACACCTTC. It encodes CASSLVGQGANYGYTF. The gene calls are TRBV5-1 and TRBJ1-2, with 7 nucleotides matching TRBD1. The V and J ends lost 0 bases and 0 bases, in that order; junction bases with no gene match: 5. The length of the CDR3 is 16 residues. The germline V gene has CDR1 SGHRS and CDR2 YFSETQ.

The genes are TRBV28 and TRBJ1-5, with TRBD1 matching 8 bases. J lost 1 base, V lost 6 bases, and 8 bases had no gene match. The CDR3 has 16 residues. Germline V gene data show CDR1 as MDHEN and CDR2 as SYDVKM. CDR3 sequence: CASRTQGAWSNQPQHF. CDR3 bases: TGTGCCAGCAGAACTCAGGGGGCGTGGAGCAATCAGCCCCAGCATTTT.

Only a few counts were recorded for this clone. The chain carries TRBV19 and TRBJ1-5; TRBD1 is a possible D gene (5 bases). V was shortened by 0 bases and J by 4 bases, with 16 bases between the two germline ends. The CDR3 covers 17 residues. Germline CDR1 LNHDA, CDR2 SQIVND (reference sequence). The CDR3 reads CASSIDLWGRENQPQHF. For the CDR3, the DNA is TGTGCCAGTAGTATAGATCTCTGGGGCAGGGAAAATCAGCCCCAGCATTTT.

The J gene is TRBJ1-4, the V gene TRBV5-5, with 7 bases matching TRBD1. The germline V gene encodes CDR1 SGHKS and CDR2 YYEKEE (reference sequence). The junction had 8 bases not matched to a gene; V was cut back by 5 bases and J by 7 bases. This CDR3 contains 14 residues. CDR3 in amino acids: CASRQTGTVEKLFF. As DNA, the CDR3 is TGTGCCAGCAGACAGACGGGGACAGTTGAAAAACTGTTTTTT.

The chain joins TRBV30 to TRBJ2-3; D remains ambiguous. Germline CDR1 and CDR2: GTSNPN and SVGIG (reference sequence). Trimming removed 5 bases at V and 6 bases at J, with 15 bases between. CDR3 length: 13 residues. In nucleotides, the CDR3 is TGTGCCTGGGGTCTTTCAGTTTCGGATACGCAGTATTTT. Translation gives CAWGLSVSDTQYF.

Only a few counts were recorded for this clone. The rearrangement joins TRBV19 to TRBJ2-1; 9 positions agree with TRBD2. The CDR3 is 16 amino acids. Germline V lookup: CDR1 LNHDA, CDR2 SQIVND (reference sequence). The ends lost 0 bases at V and 6 bases at J; junction bases unmatched: 6. The CDR3 nucleotides are TGTGCCAGTAGTATAGATGGTAGCGGGGGCGGCAATGAGCAGTTCTTC. The encoded protein is CASSIDGSGGGNEQFF.

This clone was counted a single time. The J gene is TRBJ2-1, the V gene TRBV9, with D possibly being TRBD1 (6 bases). V lost 3 bases and J lost 0, with 13 bases in between. The CDR3 is 16 amino acids. Germline values: CDR1 SGDLS, CDR2 YYNGEE. This CDR3 reads CASSAPTGSSYNEQFF. CDR3 coding DNA: TGTGCCAGCAGCGCCCCAACAGGGAGCTCCTACAATGAGCAGTTCTTC.

The rearrangement links TRBV28 to TRBJ1-1; the D gene is possibly TRBD1 (5 bases). The V end lost 6 bases, the J end lost 11 bases, and 16 bases lay between the germline ends. The CDR3 has 12 amino acids. Germline V lookup: CDR1 MDHEN, CDR2 SYDVKM. CDR3 sequence reads: CASRILGGVAFF. As DNA, the CDR3 is TGTGCCAGCAGGATCTTGGGGGGGGTGGCTTTCTTT.

This clone was detected a few times. The gene calls are TRBV9 and TRBJ1-1; 7 positions match TRBD1. Germline loops: CDR1 SGDLS, CDR2 YYNGEE. J gave up 4 bases and V 1 base, and 7 bases lay outside the gene matches. The CDR3 consists of 15 residues. The CDR3 spells CASSVSAGGFTEAFF. The CDR3 DNA reads as TGTGCCAGCAGCGTATCGGCAGGGGGTTTCACTGAAGCTTTCTTT.

This clone occurred a few times. The chain has TRBV30 and TRBJ1-1; a weak D match, TRBD1 (6 bases). This CDR3 region has 14 residues. Trimming took off 0 bases at V and 6 bases at J, with 14 bases between the two ends. Germline CDR1 reads GTSNPN; CDR2 reads SVGIG (reference sequence). The CDR3 bases are TGTGCCTGGAGTGTACGGGGGGCGACGGCTGAAGCTTTCTTT. Its protein product is CAWSVRGATAEAFF.

This chain links TRBV11-2 with TRBJ2-1, with 7 bases aligning to TRBD2. The J segment lost 4 bases and the V segment lost 3 bases, leaving 6 bases of the junction unmatched. Germline V gene lookup returns CDR1 SGHAT and CDR2 FQNNGV. The CDR3 has 15 residues. The CDR3 sequence is CASSFGGGLYNEQFF. The DNA of the CDR3 is TGTGCCAGCAGCTTTGGCGGGGGTCTTTACAATGAGCAGTTCTTC.

The chain joins TRBV18 to TRBJ1-3; possibly TRBD1 for D (5 bases). The CDR3 is 15 amino acids. Trimming removed 2 bases at V and 0 bases at J, with 8 bases between. In germline, CDR1 is KGHSH, CDR2 LQKENI. DNA for the CDR3: TGTGCCAGCTCACCAATTAGGGGCTCTGGAAACACCATATATTTT. This translates into CASSPIRGSGNTIYF. Combining the CDR3 with reference TRBV18 and TRBJ1-3 gives the whole variable domain NAGVMQNPRHLVRRRGQEARLRCSPMKGHSHVYWYRQLPEEGLKFMVYLQKENIIDESGMPKERFSAEFPKEGPSILRIQQVVRGDSAAYFCASSPIRGSGNTIYFGEGSWLTVV.

This chain links TRBV30 with TRBJ2-7; D possibly corresponds to TRBD1 (6 bases). CDR3 length: 12 residues. Trimming pared 6 bases from V and 3 bases from J, leaving 12 bases between. CDR1 GTSNPN and CDR2 SVGIG come from the germline V gene (reference sequence). CDR3 in DNA: TGTGCCTGCACAGGGTTTAACTACGAGCAGTACTTC. This encodes CACTGFNYEQYF.

This clone was seen only a few times. In DNA, the CDR3 is TGTGCCAGCAGCTTATCGAGCGACCGAACCTACGAGCAGTACTTC. Its translation: CASSLSSDRTYEQYF. The rearrangement uses TRBV7-3 and TRBJ2-7; the D is unclear. Germline V gene sequence: CDR1 SGHTA, CDR2 FQGTGA. The CDR3 contains 15 residues. V gave up 2 bases and J gave up 2 bases, with 13 bases separating them. Full variable domain (missing parts from reference TRBV7-3 and TRBJ2-7): GAGVSQTPSNKVTEKGKYVELRCDPISGHTALYWYRQSLGQGPEFLIYFQGTGAADDSGLPNDRFFAVRPEGSVSTLKIQRTERGDSAVYLCASSLSSDRTYEQYFGPGTRLTVT.

The count of this clone is one. This rearrangement joins TRBV2 to TRBJ1-4; 7 bases fit TRBD1. The CDR3 totals 15 residues. Trimming cost V 4 bases and J 4 bases; bases outside gene matches: 6. Germline V gives CDR1 SNHLY, CDR2 FYNNEI. The CDR3 region is CASSGTGTVNEKLFF. The CDR3 bases are TGTGCCAGCAGTGGGACCGGGACAGTTAATGAAAAACTGTTTTTT.

The rearrangement joins TRBV5-1 to TRBJ2-7; D is unclear. Trimming removed 3 bases from V and 0 bases from J, with 4 bases in between. From germline, CDR1 is SGHRS and CDR2 YFSETQ. The CDR3 contains 12 residues. CDR3 nucleotides: TGCGCCAGCAGCTCGAGCTCCTACGAGCAGTACTTC. It codes for CASSSSSYEQYF.

J is TRBJ1-2 and V is TRBV5-1; D call uncertain. V gave up 4 bases and J gave up 6 bases, with 16 bases separating them. Germline CDR1 is SGHRS and CDR2 is YFSETQ. The length of the CDR3 is 14 residues. The CDR3 reads CASSTNLPGDGYTF. The CDR3 DNA is TGCGCCAGCAGCACGAACCTCCCGGGAGATGGCTACACCTTC.

The chain combines TRBV11-2 with TRBJ1-1, with D unclear. There are 17 residues in the CDR3. Germline-derived CDR1 and CDR2 are SGHAT and FQNNGV. The V end was cut by 4 bases, the J end by 1 base, with 19 bases between. The CDR3 here is CASSSLVGRPGNTEAFF. CDR3 nucleotide sequence: TGTGCCAGCAGCTCGCTTGTGGGCCGCCCAGGGAACACTGAAGCTTTCTTT.

Details on this clone: The sample carries other DNA sequences with the same CDR3. This chain uses TRBV2 with TRBJ1-5, with a tentative D call TRBD1 (5 bases). Germline-derived CDR1 and CDR2 are SNHLY and FYNNEI. The CDR3 has 13 amino acids. V was trimmed by 4 bases and J by 5 bases, leaving 9 bases between them. The DNA of the CDR3 is TGTGCCAGCAGTGGCACAGGAGATCAGCCCCAGCATTTT. Protein sequence: CASSGTGDQPQHF.

The chain is built from TRBV19 and TRBJ2-6; tentative D call: TRBD1 (5 bases). The germline V gene encodes CDR1 LNHDA and CDR2 SQIVND (reference sequence). The CDR3 is 16 residues long. V was cut by 7 bases and J by 0 bases, with 13 bases left in between. CDR3 sequence reads: CASTLDSLSGANVLTF. CDR3 DNA: TGTGCCAGTACCCTTGACAGCCTCTCTGGGGCCAACGTCCTGACTTTC.

The chain combines TRBV19 with TRBJ1-3; no reliable D call. With 2 bases removed from V and 2 bases from J, the gap between germline ends came to 10 bases. The CDR3 totals 15 residues. Germline V lookup: CDR1 LNHDA, CDR2 SQIVND (reference sequence). The CDR3 DNA reads as TGTGCCAGTAGTATACGGTCACAGCCTGGAAACACCATATATTTT. Protein: CASSIRSQPGNTIYF.

The CDR3 sequence: CASSEASVNEGYTF. The CDR3 DNA follows: TGTGCCAGCAGTGAAGCATCAGTTAACGAAGGCTACACCTTC. V usage is TRBV6-1 and J usage is TRBJ1-2; D is ambiguous. The germline CDR1 and CDR2 sequences are MNHNS and SASEGT. The CDR3 has 14 residues. Trimming cost V 0 bases and J 8 bases, with 13 bases left between them.

This clone was observed a single time. The V gene is TRBV2, the J gene TRBJ1-4; 7 positions match TRBD1. V was pared by 4 bases and J by 3 bases, with 5 bases of the junction left unmatched. The CDR3 runs to 15 residues. Germline V CDR1 and CDR2: SNHLY, FYNNEI. This chain's CDR3 is CASSVTGQSNEKLFF. CDR3 DNA sequence: TGTGCCAGCAGTGTGACGGGACAGTCTAATGAAAAACTGTTTTTT.